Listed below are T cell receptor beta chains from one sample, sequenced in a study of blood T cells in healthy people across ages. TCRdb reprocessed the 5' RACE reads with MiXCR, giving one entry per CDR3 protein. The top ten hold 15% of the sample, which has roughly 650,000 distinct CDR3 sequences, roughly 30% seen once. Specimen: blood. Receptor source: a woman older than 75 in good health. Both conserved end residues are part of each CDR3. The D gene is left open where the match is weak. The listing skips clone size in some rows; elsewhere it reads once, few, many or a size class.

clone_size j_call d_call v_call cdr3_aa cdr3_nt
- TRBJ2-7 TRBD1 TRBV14 CELRGHEQYF TGCGAACTAAGGGGGCACGAGCAGTACTTC
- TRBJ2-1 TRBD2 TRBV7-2 CASSPRGSGSYNEQFF TGTGCCAGCAGCCCCCGGGGTAGCGGGTCCTACAATGAGCAGTTCTTC
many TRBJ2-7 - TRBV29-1 CSVLDRSYNEQYF TGCAGCGTCCTCGATAGATCCTACAATGAGCAGTACTTC
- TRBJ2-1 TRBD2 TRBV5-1 CASSSGGLVWHNEQFF TGCGCCAGCAGCTCGGGGGGACTAGTCTGGCACAATGAGCAGTTCTTC
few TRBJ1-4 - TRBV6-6 CASSYSLGTISNEKLFF TGTGCCAGCAGTTACTCGTTGGGGACGATATCTAATGAAAAACTGTTTTTT
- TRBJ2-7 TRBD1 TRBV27 CASSSRTGREQYF TGTGCCAGCAGTTCGAGGACAGGGCGCGAGCAGTACTTC
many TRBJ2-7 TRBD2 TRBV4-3 CASSQGGAGAIYEQYF TGCGCCAGCAGCCAAGGTGGAGCGGGGGCCATCTACGAGCAGTACTTC
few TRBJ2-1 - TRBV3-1 CASSQGWPGAGSYNEQFF TGTGCCAGCAGCCAAGGATGGCCAGGGGCCGGTTCATACAATGAGCAGTTCTTC
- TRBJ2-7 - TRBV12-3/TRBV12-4 CASSLGRAVEQYF TGTGCCAGCAGTTTGGGGAGAGCAGTTGAGCAGTACTTC
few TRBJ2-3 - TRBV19 CASSRTESTDTQYF TGTGCCAGTAGTCGGACAGAGAGCACAGATACGCAGTATTTT
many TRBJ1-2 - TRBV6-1 CASSESSPGTSYGYTF TGTGCCAGCAGTGAAAGTTCCCCCGGGACATCCTATGGCTACACCTTC
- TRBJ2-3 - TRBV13 CASSHRGLGTDTQYF TGTGCCAGCAGCCACCGGGGGCTGGGCACAGATACGCAGTATTTT
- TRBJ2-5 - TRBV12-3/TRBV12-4 CASTVGGPGGETQYF TGTGCCAGCACCGTAGGAGGTCCCGGAGGGGAGACCCAGTACTTC
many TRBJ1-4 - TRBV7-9 CASRRSPGEEKLFF TGTGCCAGCAGGCGATCCCCGGGAGAGGAAAAACTGTTTTTT
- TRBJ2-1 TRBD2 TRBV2 CASTSGGATSYNEQFF TGTGCCAGCACAAGCGGGGGGGCAACCTCCTACAATGAGCAGTTCTTC
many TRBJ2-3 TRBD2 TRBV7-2 CASSLAAGGSTDTQYF TGTGCCAGCAGCTTAGCCGCGGGGGGGAGCACAGATACGCAGTATTTT
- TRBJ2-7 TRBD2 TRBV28 CASTSSGGGSYEQYF TGTGCCAGCACCTCTAGCGGGGGCGGATCCTACGAGCAGTACTTC
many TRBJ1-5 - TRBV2 CASTRERVFNQPQHF TGTGCCAGCACCCGGGAAAGGGTCTTTAATCAGCCCCAGCATTTT
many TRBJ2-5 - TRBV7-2 CASSFAGRSEETQYF TGTGCCAGCAGCTTTGCGGGGCGGAGCGAGGAGACCCAGTACTTC
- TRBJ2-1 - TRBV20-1 CSATKTGTSAGEQFF TGCAGTGCTACCAAAACCGGGACTTCCGCGGGAGAGCAGTTCTTC
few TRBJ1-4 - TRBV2 CASTEQTTNEKLFF TGTGCCAGTACTGAACAGACAACTAATGAAAAACTGTTTTTT
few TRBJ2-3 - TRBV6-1 CASSEEGGGTDTQYF TGTGCCAGCAGTGAAGAGGGAGGTGGGACAGATACGCAGTATTTT
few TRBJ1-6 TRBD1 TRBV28 CASRAGTGSYNSPLHF TGTGCCAGCAGGGCCGGGACAGGCTCATATAATTCACCCCTCCACTTT
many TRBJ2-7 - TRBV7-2 CASSSTGQPSLYEQYF TGTGCCAGCAGCTCTACCGGACAGCCCTCTCTCTACGAGCAGTACTTC
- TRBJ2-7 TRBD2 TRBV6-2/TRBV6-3 CVSRSGGATYERYF TGTGTCAGCAGATCGGGGGGAGCCACCTACGAGCGGTACTTC
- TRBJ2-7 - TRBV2 CAGLRGGLPYEQYF TGTGCCGGCCTGAGAGGGGGACTCCCCTACGAGCAGTACTTC
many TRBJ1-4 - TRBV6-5 CASSSGTFNEKLFF TGTGCCAGCAGTTCCGGGACTTTTAATGAAAAACTGTTTTTT
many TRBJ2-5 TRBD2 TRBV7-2 CASSPHPTAGGGETQYF TGTGCCAGCAGCCCCCATCCCACAGCGGGGGGCGGGGAGACCCAGTACTTC
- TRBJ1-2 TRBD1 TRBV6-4 CASSGTRGQDFYGYTF TGTGCCAGCAGTGGAACGAGAGGACAGGACTTCTATGGCTACACCTTC
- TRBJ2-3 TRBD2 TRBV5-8 CASSAGTSGEDTQYF TGTGCCAGCAGCGCCGGGACTAGCGGGGAGGATACGCAGTATTTT
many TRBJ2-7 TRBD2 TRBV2 CASSPKRGSEQYF TGTGCCAGCAGTCCTAAGCGGGGGAGCGAGCAGTACTTC
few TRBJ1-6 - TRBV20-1 CSAVAGGSALHF TGCAGTGCGGTGGCCGGAGGTTCGGCCCTCCACTTT
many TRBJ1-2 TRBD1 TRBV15 CATSSSTGSYGYTF TGTGCCACCAGCAGTTCGACAGGGTCCTATGGCTACACCTTC
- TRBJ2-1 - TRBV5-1 CASSLVRRDFYNEQFF TGCGCCAGCAGCCTGGTTAGGAGAGATTTCTACAATGAGCAGTTCTTC
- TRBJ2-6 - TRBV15 CATSRDNSWSGANVLTF TGTGCCACCAGCAGAGATAACAGTTGGTCTGGGGCCAACGTCCTGACTTTC
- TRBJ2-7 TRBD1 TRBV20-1 CSARDPRQGTYEQYF TGCAGTGCTAGAGATCCCCGACAGGGGACCTACGAGCAGTACTTC
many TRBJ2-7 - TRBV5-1 CASSPSGRPYEQYF TGCGCCAGCAGCCCCTCGGGACGGCCCTACGAGCAGTACTTC
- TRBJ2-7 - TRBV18 CASRVGSYEQYF TGTGCCAGCCGCGTGGGCTCCTACGAGCAGTACTTC
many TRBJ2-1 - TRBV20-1 CSARRNNYEQFF TGCAGTGCTAGAAGGAATAACTATGAGCAGTTCTTC
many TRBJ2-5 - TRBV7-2 CASRGAVFQAGTQYF TGTGCCAGCAGGGGGGCCGTCTTCCAGGCGGGAACCCAGTACTTC
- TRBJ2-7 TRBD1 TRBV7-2 CASSLRGTGTGWREQYF TGTGCCAGCAGCTTACGAGGAACCGGGACAGGGTGGCGCGAGCAGTACTTC
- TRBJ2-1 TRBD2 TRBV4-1 CASSDGTSGNEQFF TGCGCCAGCAGCGACGGGACTAGTGGGAATGAGCAGTTCTTC
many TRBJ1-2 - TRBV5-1 CASSFNGYGYTF TGCGCCAGCAGCTTCAACGGGTATGGCTACACCTTC
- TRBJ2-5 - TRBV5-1 CASSLEGPHRTQYF TGCGCCAGCAGCTTGGAGGGGCCCCATCGGACCCAGTACTTC
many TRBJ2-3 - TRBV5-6 CASSSDGGGTDTQYF TGTGCCAGCAGTTCGGACGGCGGCGGCACAGATACGCAGTATTTT
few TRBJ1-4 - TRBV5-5 CASSLVAGANEKLFF TGTGCCAGCAGCTTGGTTGCAGGCGCTAATGAAAAACTGTTTTTT
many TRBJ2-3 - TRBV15 CATSRDRSDTQYF TGTGCCACCAGCAGAGATCGTTCGGATACGCAGTATTTT
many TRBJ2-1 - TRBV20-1 CSARGPADEQFF TGCAGTGCTAGGGGGCCTGCCGATGAGCAGTTCTTC
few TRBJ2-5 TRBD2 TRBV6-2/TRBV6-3 CASSRRTSGKKETQYF TGTGCCAGCAGTCGCCGGACTAGCGGGAAAAAAGAGACCCAGTACTTC